The 26 T cell receptor beta chains given below trace back to one sample, sequenced in a study of cytomegalovirus exposure and HLA in healthy donors (TCRdb year 2017). The method behind the library was the immunoSEQ multiplex PCR assay. For the multiplex PCR, a mixture combining 60 forward primers for TCR Vbeta segments and 13 reverse primers for TCR Jbeta segments was used. Entries here come from immuneACCESS through TCRdb and include only in-frame sequences with V and J called. Some clones fail to appear in such tables; in the studies checked, an unresolved V gene covers under half of the shortfall, and the cause of the remainder is unknown. The sample yields over 150,000 clones; roughly 73% were counted once. The top ten constitute less than 5% of the sample. The sample consisted of PBMCs. Every receptor here comes from a male donor in good health and CMV-seronegative.

The chain joins TRBV5-1 to TRBJ2-3, with TRBD2 matching 9 bases. The CDR3 is 15 residues long. The J segment lost 4 bases and the V segment lost 2 bases, leaving 5 bases of the junction unmatched. Germline V gene data show CDR1 as SGHRS and CDR2 as YFSETQ. The CDR3 nucleotides read TGCGCCAGCAGCTTTCTAGCGGGGACGTCAGATACGCAGTATTTT. It encodes CASSFLAGTSDTQYF.

The rearrangement uses TRBV5-1 and TRBJ2-7, with D unresolved. Germline CDR1 is SGHRS and CDR2 is YFSETQ. The CDR3 spans 13 residues. V was pared by 2 bases and J by 7 bases, with 13 bases between. The CDR3 here is CASSLEVYGEQYF. The CDR3 DNA reads as TGCGCCAGCAGCTTAGAGGTCTACGGGGAGCAGTACTTC. Using reference TRBV5-1 and TRBJ2-7 for the parts outside the CDR3, the full variable domain is KAGVTQTPRYLIKTRGQQVTLSCSPISGHRSVSWYQQTPGQGLQFLFEYFSETQRNKGNFPGRFSGRQFSNSRSEMNVSTLELGDSALYLCASSLEVYGEQYFGPGTRLTVT.

The genes are TRBV30 and TRBJ1-1; possible D gene TRBD1, 6 bases. Germline CDR1 and CDR2: GTSNPN and SVGIG (reference sequence). Trimming left V 5 bases short and J 1 base short, with 8 bases between. This CDR3 spans 12 amino acids. The CDR3 DNA reads TGTGCCTGGGAACAGGGGAACACTGAAGCTTTCTTT. Protein product: CAWEQGNTEAFF.

The chain combines TRBV7-9 with TRBJ1-1; the D gene is possibly TRBD1 (5 bases). This CDR3 is built from 14 residues. V was shortened by 5 bases and J by 3 bases, with 13 bases between the two germline ends. Germline CDR1 and CDR2: SEHNR and FQNEAQ (reference sequence). CDR3 sequence: CASSPTGGDTEAFF. CDR3 DNA sequence: TGTGCCAGCAGCCCGACGGGGGGAGACACTGAAGCTTTCTTT. Drawing the rest from reference TRBV7-9 and TRBJ1-1, the complete variable domain is DTGVSQNPRHKITKRGQNVTFRCDPISEHNRLYWYRQTLGQGPEFLTYFQNEAQLEKSRLLSDRFSAERPKGSFSTLEIQRTEQGDSAMYLCASSPTGGDTEAFFGQGTRLTVV.

V usage is TRBV6-5 and J usage is TRBJ1-1; a weak D match, TRBD1 (6 bases). V dropped 2 bases and J dropped 4 bases, with 14 bases sitting between them. Germline assignment: CDR1 MNHEY and CDR2 SVGAGI. CDR3 size: 15 residues. The CDR3 sequence is CASSYSEGGGTEAFF. The CDR3 nucleotides read TGTGCCAGCAGTTACAGTGAGGGAGGGGGCACTGAAGCTTTCTTT.

This clone occurred once. The CDR3 here is CATSNGYEQYF. In DNA form, the CDR3 reads TGTGCCACCAGCAACGGGTACGAGCAGTACTTC. The chain couples TRBV15 to TRBJ2-7; D unresolved. This CDR3 contains 11 residues. Germline-derived CDR1 and CDR2 are LNHNV and YYDKDF (reference sequence). Trimming pared 4 bases from V and 4 bases from J, leaving 5 bases between.

The gene calls are TRBV19 and TRBJ2-7; 11 bases fit TRBD2. Germline-derived CDR1 and CDR2 are LNHDA and SQIVND (reference sequence). This CDR3 is built from 13 residues. The junction had 7 bases not matched to a gene; V was cut back by 3 bases and J by 12 bases. Written as DNA, the CDR3 is TGTGCCAGTAGTATGAGTACTAGCGGGAGTTTGTACTTC. Encoded protein: CASSMSTSGSLYF.

The chain combines TRBV5-1 with TRBJ2-1; D gene ambiguous. From germline, CDR1 is SGHRS and CDR2 YFSETQ. This CDR3 region has 14 residues. Trimming took 0 bases from V and 6 from J, leaving 10 bases between them. CDR3 sequence reads: CASSLDAASNEQFF. DNA of the CDR3: TGCGCCAGCAGCTTGGACGCAGCGAGCAATGAGCAGTTCTTC.

V gene TRBV2 combines with J gene TRBJ1-2, with 7 bases identical to TRBD1. Germline V CDR1 and CDR2: SNHLY, FYNNEI. With 8 bases clipped from V and 8 bases from J, the junction kept 11 bases outside the gene matches. The CDR3 totals 13 residues. The CDR3 reads CASVNRGAEGYTF. The DNA for the CDR3 is TGTGCCAGCGTCAACAGGGGCGCGGAAGGCTACACCTTC. The full variable domain, in which reference TRBV2 and TRBJ1-2 provide the parts outside the CDR3, is EPEVTQTPSHQVTQMGQEVILRCVPISNHLYFYWYRQILGQKVEFLVSFYNNEISEKSEIFDDQFSVERPDGSNFTLKIRSTKLEDSAMYFCASVNRGAEGYTFGSGTRLTVV.

This clone has only a few counts. The V and J genes are TRBV5-4 and TRBJ1-5; D ambiguous. Germline CDR1 SGHNT, CDR2 YYREEE (reference sequence). This CDR3 has 13 amino acids. Trimming cost V 2 bases and J 12 bases, with 15 bases left between them. For the CDR3, the DNA is TGTGCCAGCAGCTTTAATCGGGGAGGAGGCCAGCATTTT. Protein sequence: CASSFNRGGGQHF.

The DNA of the CDR3 is TGTGCCAGCACCCCTAGCGGGCGGGGGCGGGACACCGGGGAGCTGTTTTTT. This encodes CASTPSGRGRDTGELFF. The rearrangement links TRBV25-1 to TRBJ2-2; TRBD2 matches at 8 bases. V was pared by 7 bases and J by 3 bases, with 13 bases of the junction left unmatched. Germline values: CDR1 MGHDK, CDR2 SYGVNS. The CDR3 spans 17 residues.

The chain has TRBV4-1 and TRBJ2-7; 7 bases map to TRBD1. J was trimmed by 3 bases and V by 4 bases; bases with no gene match: 15. CDR3 length: 17 amino acids. The germline V gene has CDR1 MGHRA and CDR2 YSYEKL. This chain's CDR3 is CASSLRPPPGQSYEQYF. CDR3 nucleotides: TGCGCCAGCAGCCTAAGGCCGCCTCCGGGACAGAGCTACGAGCAGTACTTC.

V gene TRBV6-5 combines with J gene TRBJ2-5; D could derive from TRBD1 or TRBD2 (5 bases each). With the DNA end fitting TRBJ2-7 better, the J assignment may be wrong. CDR1 and CDR2 (germline): MNHEY, SVGAGI. CDR3 size: 13 residues. This CDR3 is CASSYGTDYEQYF. CDR3 sequence (DNA): TGTGCCAGCAGTTATGGGACGGACTACGAGCAGTACTTC.

CDR3 amino acids: CASSQGPNQPQHF. The CDR3 bases are TGTGCCAGCAGCCAGGGGCCTAATCAGCCCCAGCATTTT. The chain uses TRBV4-2 and TRBJ1-5, with a weak D call TRBD1 (5 bases). V lost 3 bases, J lost 4 bases, and 7 bases lay in between. The length of the CDR3 is 13 residues. Germline lookup yields CDR1 LGHNA and CDR2 YNFKEQ.

This clone appeared a few times. The rearrangement uses TRBV2 and TRBJ2-5; TRBD1 aligns across 8 bases. The germline V gene encodes CDR1 SNHLY and CDR2 FYNNEI. The CDR3 runs 14 residues. The V segment lost 10 bases and the J segment 1 base; nucleotides outside the gene matches: 8. CDR3 amino acids: CAIRRTGLQETQYF. CDR3 DNA sequence: TGTGCCATCCGCCGGACAGGGCTCCAAGAGACCCAGTACTTC.

The genes are TRBV9 and TRBJ2-7, with TRBD1 matching over 8 bases. The germline V gene has CDR1 SGDLS and CDR2 YYNGEE. CDR3 length: 16 amino acids. Unmatched junction bases numbered 11, after V lost 4 bases and J lost 2 bases. CDR3 coding DNA: TGTGCCAGCAGCTATCAGGGGGCAGGTACACCCTACGAGCAGTACTTC. Protein product: CASSYQGAGTPYEQYF.

V and J are TRBV5-6 and TRBJ2-7, with D unclear. Germline CDR1 reads SGHDT; CDR2 reads YYEEEE. V lost 3 bases to trimming and J lost 0 bases, with 10 bases between them. This CDR3 region has 14 residues. The CDR3 loop reads CASSSSGFSYEQYF. CDR3 coding DNA: TGTGCCAGCAGCTCCTCGGGTTTCTCCTACGAGCAGTACTTC. Variable domain in full (rest from reference TRBV5-6 and TRBJ2-7): DAGVTQSPTHLIKTRGQQVTLRCSPKSGHDTVSWYQQALGQGPQFIFQYYEEEERQRGNFPDRFSGHQFPNYSSELNVNALLLGDSALYLCASSSSGFSYEQYFGPGTRLTVT.

A single count supports this clone. The gene calls are TRBV15 and TRBJ1-4; 8 bases line up with TRBD1. The V and J ends lost 5 bases and 8 bases, in that order; junction bases with no gene match: 10. The CDR3 is made up of 15 amino acids. Germline V CDR1 and CDR2: LNHNV, YYDKDF (reference sequence). The CDR3 reads CATSRFTGGGEKLFF. The CDR3 region has the DNA TGTGCCACCAGCCGATTTACAGGGGGTGGGGAAAAACTGTTTTTT.

This sequence joins TRBV9 and TRBJ2-1, with 14 bases identical to TRBD2. V lost 4 bases, J lost 7 bases, and 7 bases stayed unmatched. Germline CDR1 and CDR2: SGDLS and YYNGEE. This CDR3 comprises 16 residues. CDR3 loop: CASSPRLAGGSNEQFF. In DNA, the CDR3 is TGTGCCAGCAGCCCCAGACTAGCGGGGGGGTCAAATGAGCAGTTCTTC. Complete variable domain (other parts from reference TRBV9 and TRBJ2-1): DSGVTQTPKHLITATGQRVTLRCSPRSGDLSVYWYQQSLDQGLQFLIQYYNGEERAKGNILERFSAQQFPDLHSELNLSSLELGDSALYFCASSPRLAGGSNEQFFGPGTRLTVL.

The chain is built from TRBV6-5 and TRBJ2-7; 9 bases align to TRBD2. The CDR3 length is 15 residues. V was pared by 0 bases and J by 2 bases, with 2 bases of the junction left unmatched. CDR1 is MNHEY and CDR2 is SVGAGI in the germline V gene. The chain's CDR3 is CASSYSSGSPYEQYF. In DNA, the CDR3 is TGTGCCAGCAGTTACTCTAGCGGGAGTCCCTACGAGCAGTACTTC.

The rearrangement uses TRBV23-1 and TRBJ2-4; 8 bases align to TRBD1. TRBV23-1 is an ORF, and what it does is uncertain. The CDR3 is 19 residues long. With 1 base clipped from V and 0 bases from J, the junction kept 11 bases outside the gene matches. CDR3: CASSQLEEQGGIAKNIQYF. The CDR3 nucleotides are TGCGCCAGCAGTCAATTGGAAGAACAGGGGGGTATAGCCAAAAACATTCAGTACTTC.

This clone was counted once. The chain carries TRBV27 and TRBJ1-1; 7 bases are shared with TRBD1. This CDR3 spans 13 amino acids. V gave up 5 bases and J gave up 3 bases; unmatched junction bases: 3. Germline V CDR1 and CDR2: MNHEY, SMNVEV (reference sequence). CDR3 DNA: TGTGCCAGCAGTCTGGGACAGCACACTGAAGCTTTCTTT. Translating it yields CASSLGQHTEAFF.

This clone was seen only once. J is TRBJ2-5 and V is TRBV7-2, with TRBD1 matching 10 bases. CDR1 is SGHTA and CDR2 is FQGNSA in the germline V gene. The V segment lost 1 base and the J segment 6 bases; nucleotides outside the gene matches: 5. The CDR3 sequence is 15 residues long. This CDR3 is CASSLVGTGAQTQYF. DNA of the CDR3: TGTGCCAGCAGCTTAGTGGGGACAGGGGCTCAGACCCAGTACTTC.

This chain links TRBV30 with TRBJ1-2; TRBD1 aligns across 7 bases. Germline trimming cut 3 bases from V and 6 bases from J; bases unmatched to any gene: 7. There are 13 residues in the CDR3. The germline V gene encodes CDR1 GTSNPN and CDR2 SVGIG (reference sequence). The CDR3 DNA sequence: TGTGCCTGGAGAATAGGACAGGCTAATGGCTACACCTTC. Amino acid sequence: CAWRIGQANGYTF.

The chain carries TRBV5-4 and TRBJ2-1, with D perhaps TRBD2 (5 bases). The CDR3 sequence is 15 residues long. V was cut by 0 bases and J by 4 bases, with 11 bases left in between. CDR1 and CDR2 (germline): SGHNT, YYREEE (reference sequence). Here the CDR3 DNA reads TGTGCCAGCAGCTTGGGCCCGGAGCGGTACAATGAGCAGTTCTTC. Translation gives CASSLGPERYNEQFF.

V gene TRBV6-5 combines with J gene TRBJ1-1; TRBD1 is a possible D gene (6 bases). V lost 6 bases to trimming and J lost 5 bases, with 10 bases between them. The CDR3 length is 12 residues. Germline V CDR1 and CDR2: MNHEY, SVGAGI. CDR3 in DNA: TGTGCCAGCAGACAACAGGGAACTGAAGCTTTCTTT. Its protein is CASRQQGTEAFF.